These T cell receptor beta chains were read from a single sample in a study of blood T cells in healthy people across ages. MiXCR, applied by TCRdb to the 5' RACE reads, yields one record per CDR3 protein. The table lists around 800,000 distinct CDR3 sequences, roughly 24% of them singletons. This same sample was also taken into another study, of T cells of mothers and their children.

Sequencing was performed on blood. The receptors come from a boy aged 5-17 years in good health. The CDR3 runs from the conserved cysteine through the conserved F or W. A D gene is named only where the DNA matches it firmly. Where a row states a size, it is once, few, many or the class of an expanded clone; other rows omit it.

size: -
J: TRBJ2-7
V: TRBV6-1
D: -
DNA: TGTGCCAGCAGTGAGAACGGGACTCCTTCCTACGAGCAGTACTTC
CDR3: CASSENGTPSYEQYF

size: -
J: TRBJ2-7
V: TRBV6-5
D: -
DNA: TGTGCCAGCAGGAGCGGGCACCCTCTCGAGCAGTACTTC
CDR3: CASRSGHPLEQYF

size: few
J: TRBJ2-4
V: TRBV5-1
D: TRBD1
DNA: TGCGCCAGCAGCGAGAGACAGGGGGCCAAAAACATTCAGTACTTC
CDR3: CASSERQGAKNIQYF

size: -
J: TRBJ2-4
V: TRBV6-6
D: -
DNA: TGTGCCAGCAGAACCAGGGGCGACAAAAACATTCAGTACTTC
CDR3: CASRTRGDKNIQYF

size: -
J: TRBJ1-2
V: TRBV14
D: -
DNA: TGTGCCAGCAGCCAAAGCGTGCCGGGAAGGGGCTACACCTTC
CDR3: CASSQSVPGRGYTF

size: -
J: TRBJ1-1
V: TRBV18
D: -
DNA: TGTGCCAGCTCACCAATCGTTTCCCGACAAACCATGAACACTGAAGCTTTCTTT
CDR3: CASSPIVSRQTMNTEAFF

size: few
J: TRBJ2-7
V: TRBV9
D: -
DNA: TGTGCCAGCAGCCCCACAGGGTTCTCCTACGAGCAGTACTTC
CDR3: CASSPTGFSYEQYF

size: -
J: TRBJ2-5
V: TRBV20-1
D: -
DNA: TGCAGTGCTAGTTATCGACTGTGGGAGACCCAGTACTTC
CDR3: CSASYRLWETQYF

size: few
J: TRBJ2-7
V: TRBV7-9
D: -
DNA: TGTGCCAGCAGGGGGTTCCACGAGCAGTACTTC
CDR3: CASRGFHEQYF

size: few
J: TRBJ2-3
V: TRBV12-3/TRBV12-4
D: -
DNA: TGTGCCGGCAGTTTCAAGGGGCTTCGCACAGATACGCAGTATTTT
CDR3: CAGSFKGLRTDTQYF

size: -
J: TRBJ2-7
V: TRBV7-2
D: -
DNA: TGTGCCAGCAGCTTAAACCGAGCCCCCTACGAGCAGTACTTC
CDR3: CASSLNRAPYEQYF

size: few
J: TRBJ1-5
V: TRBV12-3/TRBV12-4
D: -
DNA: TGTGCCAGCAGTTTAAAGGGTCAGCCCCAGCATTTT
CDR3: CASSLKGQPQHF

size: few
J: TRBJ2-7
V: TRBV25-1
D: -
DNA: TGTGCCAGCAGTGTTAACGGGAGCTCCTACGAGCAGTACTTC
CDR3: CASSVNGSSYEQYF

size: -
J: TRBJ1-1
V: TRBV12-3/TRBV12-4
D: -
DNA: TGTGCCAGCAGTTTAAATAGTGAGACTGAAGCTTTCTTT
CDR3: CASSLNSETEAFF

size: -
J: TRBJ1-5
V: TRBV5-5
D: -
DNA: TGTGCCAGCAGCTTGGATTGGAGTCAGGGCCTTTGGCAGCCCCAGCATTTT
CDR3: CASSLDWSQGLWQPQHF

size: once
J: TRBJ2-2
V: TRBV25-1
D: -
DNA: TGTGCCGGCAGTGAATATTTGGGGGGACCCGGGGAGCTGTTTTTT
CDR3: CAGSEYLGGPGELFF

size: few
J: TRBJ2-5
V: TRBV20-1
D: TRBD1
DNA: TGCAGTGCTATGGACAGGGGGCGTTGGGGAGAGACCCAGTACTTC
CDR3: CSAMDRGRWGETQYF

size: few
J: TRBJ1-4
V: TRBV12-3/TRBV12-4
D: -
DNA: TGTGCCAGCGGTGGGGCCGGTGAAAAACTGTTTTTT
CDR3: CASGGAGEKLFF

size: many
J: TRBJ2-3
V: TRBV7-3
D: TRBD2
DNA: TGTGCCAGCAGATTAACTAGCGGGGGCCCAGATACGCAGTATTTT
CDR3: CASRLTSGGPDTQYF

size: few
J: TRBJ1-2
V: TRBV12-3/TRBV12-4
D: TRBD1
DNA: TGTGCCAGCAGTTTGAGGGGGCCCGGGGGCTATGGCTACACCTTC
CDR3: CASSLRGPGGYGYTF

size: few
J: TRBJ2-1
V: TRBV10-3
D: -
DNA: TGTGCCATCAGTGACCAGAGCTCCTACAATGAGCAGTTCTTC
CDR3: CAISDQSSYNEQFF

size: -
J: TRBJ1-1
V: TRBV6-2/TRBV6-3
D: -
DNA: TGTGCCAGCAGTTACGCTCTCGACCGGTCATCTGGAAGTGAAGCTTTCTTT
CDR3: CASSYALDRSSGSEAFF

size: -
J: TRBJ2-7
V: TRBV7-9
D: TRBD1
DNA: TGTGCCAGCAGCGCTACAGGGGCCTACGCCTACGAGCAGTACTTC
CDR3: CASSATGAYAYEQYF

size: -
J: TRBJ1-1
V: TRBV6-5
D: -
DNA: TGTGCCAGCAGGTTACTTCCGGGACAAGAGAACACTGAAGCTTTCTTT
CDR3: CASRLLPGQENTEAFF

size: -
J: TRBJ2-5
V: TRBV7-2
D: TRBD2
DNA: TGTGCCAGCAGCTTAATGACGGGAGGGTTTCAAGAGACCCAGTACTTC
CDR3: CASSLMTGGFQETQYF

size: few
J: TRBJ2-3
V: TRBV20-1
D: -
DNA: TGCAGTGCTAGACCTCTCGGGATCTTCACAGATACGCAGTATTTT
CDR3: CSARPLGIFTDTQYF

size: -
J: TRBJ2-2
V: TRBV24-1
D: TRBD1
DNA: TGTGCCACCAGTGATGCCAGGACAGGGACCGCCGGGGAGCTGTTTTTT
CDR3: CATSDARTGTAGELFF

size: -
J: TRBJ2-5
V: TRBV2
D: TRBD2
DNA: TGTGCCAGCAGTGAAGGCCTAGCGGGGGGAAGAGAAGAGACCCAGTACTTC
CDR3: CASSEGLAGGREETQYF

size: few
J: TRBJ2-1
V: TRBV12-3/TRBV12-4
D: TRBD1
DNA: TGTGCCAGCAGTGTGGACAGGGGGCGAACAAACAATGAGCAGTTCTTC
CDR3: CASSVDRGRTNNEQFF

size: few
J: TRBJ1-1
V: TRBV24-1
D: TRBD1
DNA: TGTGCCACCAGTGACCCCGGGACAGGGGGCAAGGGGCGCACTGAAGCTTTCTTT
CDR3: CATSDPGTGGKGRTEAFF

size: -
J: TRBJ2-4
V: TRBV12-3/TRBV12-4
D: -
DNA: TGTGCCAGCAGTCCGGAAGGGGTGCTGGGGCCGATGGACATTCAGTACTTC
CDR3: CASSPEGVLGPMDIQYF

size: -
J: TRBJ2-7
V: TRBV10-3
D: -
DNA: TGTGCCATCAGTGAGGACTACGAGCAGTACTTC
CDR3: CAISEDYEQYF

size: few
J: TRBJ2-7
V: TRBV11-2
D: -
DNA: TGTGCCAGCAGCTTAATTGCCCGCTCCTACGAGCAGTACTTC
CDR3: CASSLIARSYEQYF

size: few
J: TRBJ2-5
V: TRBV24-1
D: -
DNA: TGTGCCACCAGTGTCCGATCCGTGCACCAAGAGACCCAGTACTTC
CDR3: CATSVRSVHQETQYF

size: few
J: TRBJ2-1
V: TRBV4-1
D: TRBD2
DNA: TGCGCCAGCAGCTTAACGGGGGGGAGAAGCAATGAGCAGTTCTTC
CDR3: CASSLTGGRSNEQFF

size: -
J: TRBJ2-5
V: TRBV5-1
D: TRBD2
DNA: TGCGCCAGCAGCTTGGGGTCCTTAGCGGGGTTCCAAGAGACCCAGTACTTC
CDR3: CASSLGSLAGFQETQYF

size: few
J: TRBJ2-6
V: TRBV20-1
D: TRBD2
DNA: TGCAGTGCTAGAGCACCCTTCTCAGGGACTAGCGGGGACAGGGGGGCCAACGTCCTGACTTTC
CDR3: CSARAPFSGTSGDRGANVLTF

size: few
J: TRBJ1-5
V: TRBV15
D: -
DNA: TGTGCCACCAGCAGAGAAAGGCTAGACCAGCCCCAGCATTTT
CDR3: CATSRERLDQPQHF

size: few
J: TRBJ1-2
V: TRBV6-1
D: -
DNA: TGTGCCAGCAGTGTTTTCCCCAATGACGGGCTCTATGGCTACACCTTC
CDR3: CASSVFPNDGLYGYTF

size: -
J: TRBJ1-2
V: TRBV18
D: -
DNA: TGTGCCAGCTCACCAGCCGTTCTAAATAGCTACACCTTC
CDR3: CASSPAVLNSYTF

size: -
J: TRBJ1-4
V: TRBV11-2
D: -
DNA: TGTGCCAGCAGCCCTAGCAGGGGAGGAAAAGAAAAACTGTTTTTT
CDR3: CASSPSRGGKEKLFF

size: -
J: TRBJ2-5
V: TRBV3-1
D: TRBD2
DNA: TGTGCCAGCAGCCAAGGATGGGGTAGCGGGGGCCAACGAAGGACCCAGTACTTC
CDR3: CASSQGWGSGGQRRTQYF

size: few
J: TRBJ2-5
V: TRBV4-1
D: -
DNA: TGCGCCAGCAGCCAAGATCCCCGATCCCGTGGAGAGACCCAGTACTTC
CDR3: CASSQDPRSRGETQYF

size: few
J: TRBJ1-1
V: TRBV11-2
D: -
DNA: TGTGCCAGCAGCCCCCACAGGGTTGCTTTCTTT
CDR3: CASSPHRVAFF

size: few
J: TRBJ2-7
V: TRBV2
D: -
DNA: TGTGCCAGCGATGGTGGGGAGCAGTACTTC
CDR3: CASDGGEQYF

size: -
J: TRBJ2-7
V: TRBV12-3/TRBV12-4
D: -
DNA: TGTGCCAGCAGTAAGCGGACTATTGGCTACGAGCAGTACTTC
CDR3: CASSKRTIGYEQYF

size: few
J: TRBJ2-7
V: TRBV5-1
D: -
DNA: TGCGCCAGCAGCTTGGGTGGGTCTCTGGGCGAGCAGTACTTC
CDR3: CASSLGGSLGEQYF

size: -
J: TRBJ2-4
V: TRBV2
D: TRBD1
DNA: TGTGCCAGCAGTAGTGGACAGGGGGTGGCGGTCGCCAAAAACATTCAGTACTTC
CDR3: CASSSGQGVAVAKNIQYF

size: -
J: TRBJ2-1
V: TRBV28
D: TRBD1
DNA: TGTGCCAGCAGAATAGGGGACAGGGTCTACAATGAGCAGTTCTTC
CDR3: CASRIGDRVYNEQFF

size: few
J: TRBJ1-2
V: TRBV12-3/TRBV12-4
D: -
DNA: TGTGCCAGCAGTTTAGGGGGGGCAGGCGGGACCTCCTCCTTC
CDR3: CASSLGGAGGTSSF

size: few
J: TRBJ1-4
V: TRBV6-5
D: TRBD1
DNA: TGTGCCAGCAGTTCCTTGACAGGGAATGAAAAACTGTTTTTT
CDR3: CASSSLTGNEKLFF

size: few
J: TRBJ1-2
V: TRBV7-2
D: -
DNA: TGTGCCAGCAGCTTAAGGTCGGACAAGAACTATGGCTACACCTTC
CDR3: CASSLRSDKNYGYTF